This T cell receptor beta chain derives from a study of T cells after posttransplantation cyclophosphamide (TCRdb year 2016). Looking at the study overall: T cell repertoire reconstitution was tracked by TRB sequencing after myeloablative bone marrow transplantation in which posttransplantation cyclophosphamide was used as GVHD prophylaxis. Public TRB sequences were queried against a database of over 3,000 sequences associated with responses to pathogens, tumor antigens, self-antigens and alloantigens. In 3 patients, up to roughly 3 additional blood samples taken between 2 and 5.2 years after transplant also underwent TRB sequencing, as did pretransplant blood from a handful of patients. TRA and TRB clonality were tightly correlated in eight to ten samples, so subsequent TCR analyses focused on TRB only. TRB sequencing was performed on blood from all 35 or so PTCy patients with 1-year posttransplant specimens. Antigen receptor sequencing covered samples from roughly 35 PTCy-treated patients and fewer than 20 of their related bone marrow donors. Here is what the overall study found, with its caveats: Across fewer than 50 patients, recipient CMV seropositivity and CMV reactivation were highly associated with TRB clonality; PTCy diversity was similar to CNI/methotrexate controls. Donor-recipient similarity was low at 1-2 months but rose over the first year, and later blood repertoires were often dominated by donor CD8+ memory clones. The TRB repertoires of T cells infiltrating skin or GI tract showed only limited overlap with the TRB repertoires of T cells in blood.

TRB sequencing used genomic DNA with the immunoSEQ assay at survey resolution or the hsTCRB kit. As for the authors' bioinformatics: The immunoSEQ software handled initial read processing, and the LymphoSeq R package was used for repertoire analyses. Clonality was computed as 1 minus normalized Shannon entropy, and a Gini coefficient was also calculated for each TRB dataset. To infer phenotypes in unsorted samples, TRB sequences from sorted subsets of the recipient or donor were mapped onto unsorted samples from the same recipient. TCRdb mirrors the immuneACCESS table, restricted to in-frame sequences. Some clones are absent from its copies; in checked studies, under half trace to an unresolved V gene, and the reason for the others is unknown. V, J and clone size are taken as reported in that table, and D and trimming were inferred from the DNA itself. Present in this sample are 15,000 to 20,000 clones, 85% of which were seen just once. Around 27% of the sample is taken by the ten largest.

The CDR3 goes from the cysteine to the phenylalanine over 14 residues. The DNA shown is the 42-base CDR3, in frame from base 1. V drops 0 bases and J drops 7 bases, leaving 9 bases in between. From a lookup of the germline V gene, CDR1 and CDR2 are SGHTA and FQGNSA. This clone was observed a few times. Its recognized antigen is unknown. Within one base of it there is no much larger clone, and no base qualities were kept. The control group consisted of roughly 10 patients who received myeloablative marrow transplants with methotrexate plus a calcineurin inhibitor and who were sampled 1 year after transplant. Peripheral blood and bone marrow mononuclear cells were isolated by Ficoll-Hypaque density centrifugation and cryopreserved.

The input for sequencing was PBMCs, taken after allogeneic stem cell transplant with calcineurin inhibitor and methotrexate. The chain is made from TRBV7-2 and TRBJ2-2; the D gene is perhaps TRBD2, from 5 matching bases. This TCR came from a female patient aged 18 to 30 who received an allogeneic stem cell transplant from an unrelated donor, was CMV-positive, and had acute and chronic GVHD. Some T cells present after a transplant may be cells of the graft donor. The sequenced DNA is TGTGCCAGCAGCTTAGCGAGGGCGGTCGGGGAGCTGTTTTTT. It is translated as CASSLARAVGELFF.